One sample yielded the 17 T cell receptor beta chains listed below, sequenced in a study of T cells of healthy individuals (dated by TCRdb to 2017 to 2018). Library preparation employed 5' RACE. The sequencer was an Illumina MiSeq. The raw public data were reprocessed by TCRdb itself: fastp quality trimming at Q25, MiXCR clonotype calling, in-frame beta chains only. Entries that share a CDR3 protein sequence are merged under the most common genes and DNA. This sample is represented by around 63,000 distinct CDR3 sequences; about 16% of them were singletons. The ten largest make up about 4.7% of the sample. These receptors were taken from a human donor in good health.

This clonotype turned up a few times. The chain recombines TRBV27 with TRBJ2-7; perhaps TRBD2 as D (5 bases). Germline CDR1 reads MNHEY; CDR2 reads SMNVEV (reference sequence). The CDR3 covers 14 residues. The V gene lost 8 bases and the J gene lost 5 bases, with 19 bases spanning the gap. The CDR3 coding sequence is TGTGCCAGCCGACCCCCCGGGGTTCAGCACGAGCAGTACTTC. It translates to CASRPPGVQHEQYF.

This clonotype occurred many times. V gene TRBV11-2 combines with J gene TRBJ2-7; possibly TRBD1 for D (5 bases). CDR3 length equals 16 residues. CDR1 is SGHAT, CDR2 FQNNGV, per germline. V lost 1 base and J 5 bases, leaving 18 bases between the germline ends. The CDR3 bases are TGTGCCAGCAGCTTAGTTGTTGGCCGCAGGGTCCACGAGCAGTACTTC. Amino acids: CASSLVVGRRVHEQYF.

This clonotype has a count of ten or more. The chain combines TRBV12-3 or TRBV12-4 with TRBJ2-7; D remains unclear. The CDR3 runs 13 residues. V was cut by 3 bases and J by 2 bases, with 8 bases left in between. In DNA, the CDR3 is TGTGCCAGCAGTTTTCAGAGTACCTACGAGCAGTACTTC. Its translation: CASSFQSTYEQYF.

In its sample, this clonotype was seen many times. The rearrangement joins TRBV6-4 to TRBJ2-1, with TRBD1 identical over 11 bases. This CDR3 comprises 14 residues. J was trimmed by 6 bases and V by 3 bases; bases with no gene match: 1. Germline assignment: CDR1 MRHNA and CDR2 SNTAGT. The CDR3 nucleotides read TGTGCCAGCAGTGAGGGGACAGGGGGCAATGAGCAGTTCTTC. Encoded protein: CASSEGTGGNEQFF.

This clonotype was counted only a few times. CDR3 bases: TGCAGCGTTGAAGAAAGGGATACCTTGGGCTACACCTTC. Translation gives CSVEERDTLGYTF. V gene TRBV29-1 combines with J gene TRBJ1-2, with D hard to call. Trimming pared 0 bases from V and 8 bases from J, leaving 13 bases between. The CDR3 runs to 13 residues. Germline loops: CDR1 SQVTM, CDR2 ANQGSEA.

This clonotype was counted once. The V call is TRBV20-1, the J call TRBJ2-5; 8 bases are a match to TRBD2. J lost 5 bases, V lost 3 bases, and 14 bases had no gene match. CDR1 and CDR2 (germline): DFQATT, SNEGSKA (reference sequence). CDR3 size: 16 residues. The CDR3: CSASPGLVREGETQYF. For the CDR3, the DNA is TGCAGTGCTAGCCCGGGGTTGGTTCGGGAGGGGGAGACCCAGTACTTC.

In its sample, this clonotype was seen many times. This rearrangement joins TRBV12-3 or TRBV12-4 to TRBJ2-5; possibly TRBD2 for D (5 bases). The CDR3 totals 14 residues. The V end was cut by 2 bases, the J end by 5 bases, with 12 bases between. CDR3 protein: CASSLLGSRETQYF. CDR3 DNA sequence: TGTGCCAGCAGTTTATTAGGGAGCAGGGAGACCCAGTACTTC.

The chain links TRBV9 to TRBJ2-1, with 9 bases that match TRBD1. V lost 7 bases and J lost 5; bases outside the gene matches: 10. Germline loops: CDR1 SGDLS, CDR2 YYNGEE. This CDR3 comprises 15 residues. CDR3 sequence: CASSKQGQGNNEQFF. CDR3 nucleotides: TGTGCCAGCTCAAAACAGGGACAGGGTAACAATGAGCAGTTCTTC.

This clonotype was seen ten or more times. This chain links TRBV5-1 with TRBJ2-4; weak D call: TRBD1 (5 bases). This CDR3 has 18 amino acids. V gave up 5 bases and J gave up 0 bases, with 21 bases separating them. CDR1 is SGHRS and CDR2 is YFSETQ in the germline V gene. The CDR3 region has the DNA TGCGCCAGCAGTAGCCGGGCAGGGCTTGATTTAGCCAAAAACATTCAGTACTTC. Protein sequence: CASSSRAGLDLAKNIQYF.

This clonotype was found many times. The rearrangement links TRBV28 to TRBJ2-3, with 8 bases that match TRBD2. With V trimmed by 5 bases and J by 6 bases, 10 bases remained unmatched. CDR1 and CDR2 (germline): MDHEN, SYDVKM. This CDR3 is 15 amino acids long. CDR3 residues: CASSIYGGAGDTQYF. Written as DNA, the CDR3 is TGTGCCAGCAGTATTTACGGGGGGGCAGGGGATACGCAGTATTTT.

The chain is built from TRBV3-1 and TRBJ2-7; D not certain. Germline loops: CDR1 LGHDT, CDR2 YNNKEL (reference sequence). V lost 3 bases to trimming and J lost 5 bases, with 8 bases between them. This CDR3 contains 12 residues. CDR3: CASSQSGNEQYF. In nucleotides, the CDR3 is TGTGCCAGCAGCCAGTCTGGCAACGAGCAGTACTTC.

This clonotype was counted many times. This chain connects TRBV7-9 to TRBJ2-3, with D hard to call. The V gene lost 1 base and the J gene lost 2 bases, with 7 bases spanning the gap. The CDR3 has 14 amino acids. Germline assignment: CDR1 SEHNR and CDR2 FQNEAQ (reference sequence). CDR3 region: CASSLEEPTDTQYF. The CDR3 DNA reads TGTGCCAGCAGCTTAGAAGAGCCCACAGATACGCAGTATTTT. The whole variable domain, filled in from reference TRBV7-9 and TRBJ2-3, reads DTGVSQNPRHKITKRGQNVTFRCDPISEHNRLYWYRQTLGQGPEFLTYFQNEAQLEKSRLLSDRFSAERPKGSFSTLEIQRTEQGDSAMYLCASSLEEPTDTQYFGPGTRLTVL.

This rearrangement joins TRBV20-1 to TRBJ2-1; 7 bases are a match to TRBD2. V shed 3 bases, J shed 2 bases, and the junction held 10 bases outside the gene matches. This CDR3 is built from 16 residues. Germline assignment: CDR1 DFQATT and CDR2 SNEGSKA (reference sequence). The CDR3 region is CSARGFGGSAYNEQFF. CDR3 in DNA: TGCAGTGCTAGGGGTTTTGGCGGGAGCGCCTACAATGAGCAGTTCTTC.

This clonotype was picked up a small number of times. V usage is TRBV28 and J usage is TRBJ1-1; no clear D gene. CDR1 and CDR2 from the germline V gene are MDHEN and SYDVKM. The CDR3 has 16 amino acids. V dropped 4 bases and J dropped 0 bases, with 15 bases sitting between them. The CDR3 reads CASSWPGRAMNTEAFF. In DNA form, the CDR3 reads TGTGCCAGCAGTTGGCCGGGAAGGGCTATGAACACTGAAGCTTTCTTT.

The chain employs TRBV4-3 and TRBJ1-1; D uncertain. Trimming removed 0 bases at V and 3 bases at J, with 23 bases between. The germline V gene has CDR1 LGHNA and CDR2 YSLEER. The length of the CDR3 is 19 residues. The CDR3 region is CASSQDLGNFPGRDTEAFF. The DNA of the CDR3 is TGCGCCAGCAGCCAAGATCTAGGAAACTTTCCTGGTAGGGACACTGAAGCTTTCTTT.

Here the CDR3 DNA reads TGTGCCAGCAGTGAGTCGACAGGCGCAACTAATGAAAAACTGTTTTTT. Protein sequence: CASSESTGATNEKLFF. V is TRBV2 and J is TRBJ1-4, with D maybe TRBD1 (6 bases). CDR3 length: 16 amino acids. Germline values: CDR1 SNHLY, CDR2 FYNNEI. V was cut by 3 bases and J by 0 bases, with 11 bases left in between.

The chain recombines TRBV11-2 with TRBJ2-6; D is unclear. V shed 5 bases and J shed 2 bases, with 4 bases lying between them. Germline-derived CDR1 and CDR2 are SGHAT and FQNNGV. The CDR3 runs to 13 residues. CDR3 DNA sequence: TGTGCCAGCAGCCCAGCTGGGGCCAACGTCCTGACTTTC. It translates to CASSPAGANVLTF.